This T cell receptor (beta chain) was found in a study of control samples from healthy donors and cancer patients. Profiled with immunoSEQ multiplex PCR; TCRdb holds only in-frame clones, not every one. The sample lists roughly 130,000 clones; roughly 92% were seen once. Germline CDR1 and CDR2: SGHTS and YDEGEE. This CDR3 comprises 17 residues. J gave up 1 base and V 4 bases, and 9 bases lay outside the gene matches. The chain couples TRBV5-8 to TRBJ1-4; 8 bases align to TRBD1. Sequenced input: blood. The source of this sequence is a man aged 30 to 39 in good health. This CDR3 reads CASSLGTGGGTNEKLFF. In nucleotides, the CDR3 is TGTGCCAGCAGCCTCGGGACAGGCGGGGGAACTAATGAAAAACTGTTTTTT.